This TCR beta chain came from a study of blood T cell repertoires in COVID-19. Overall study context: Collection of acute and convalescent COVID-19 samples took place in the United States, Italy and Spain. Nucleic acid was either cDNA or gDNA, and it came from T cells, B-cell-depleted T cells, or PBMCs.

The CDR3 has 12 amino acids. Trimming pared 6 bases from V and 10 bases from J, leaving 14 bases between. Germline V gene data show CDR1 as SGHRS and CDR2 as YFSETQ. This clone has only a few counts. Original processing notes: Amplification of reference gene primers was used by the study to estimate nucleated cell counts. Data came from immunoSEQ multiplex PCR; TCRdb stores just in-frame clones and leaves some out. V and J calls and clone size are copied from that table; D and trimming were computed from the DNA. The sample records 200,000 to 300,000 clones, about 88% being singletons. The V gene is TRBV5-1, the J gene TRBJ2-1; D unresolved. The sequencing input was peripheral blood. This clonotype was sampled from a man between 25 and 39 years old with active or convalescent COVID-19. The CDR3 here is CASTEVGVEQFF. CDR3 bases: TGCGCCAGCACCGAGGTAGGCGTAGAGCAGTTCTTC.